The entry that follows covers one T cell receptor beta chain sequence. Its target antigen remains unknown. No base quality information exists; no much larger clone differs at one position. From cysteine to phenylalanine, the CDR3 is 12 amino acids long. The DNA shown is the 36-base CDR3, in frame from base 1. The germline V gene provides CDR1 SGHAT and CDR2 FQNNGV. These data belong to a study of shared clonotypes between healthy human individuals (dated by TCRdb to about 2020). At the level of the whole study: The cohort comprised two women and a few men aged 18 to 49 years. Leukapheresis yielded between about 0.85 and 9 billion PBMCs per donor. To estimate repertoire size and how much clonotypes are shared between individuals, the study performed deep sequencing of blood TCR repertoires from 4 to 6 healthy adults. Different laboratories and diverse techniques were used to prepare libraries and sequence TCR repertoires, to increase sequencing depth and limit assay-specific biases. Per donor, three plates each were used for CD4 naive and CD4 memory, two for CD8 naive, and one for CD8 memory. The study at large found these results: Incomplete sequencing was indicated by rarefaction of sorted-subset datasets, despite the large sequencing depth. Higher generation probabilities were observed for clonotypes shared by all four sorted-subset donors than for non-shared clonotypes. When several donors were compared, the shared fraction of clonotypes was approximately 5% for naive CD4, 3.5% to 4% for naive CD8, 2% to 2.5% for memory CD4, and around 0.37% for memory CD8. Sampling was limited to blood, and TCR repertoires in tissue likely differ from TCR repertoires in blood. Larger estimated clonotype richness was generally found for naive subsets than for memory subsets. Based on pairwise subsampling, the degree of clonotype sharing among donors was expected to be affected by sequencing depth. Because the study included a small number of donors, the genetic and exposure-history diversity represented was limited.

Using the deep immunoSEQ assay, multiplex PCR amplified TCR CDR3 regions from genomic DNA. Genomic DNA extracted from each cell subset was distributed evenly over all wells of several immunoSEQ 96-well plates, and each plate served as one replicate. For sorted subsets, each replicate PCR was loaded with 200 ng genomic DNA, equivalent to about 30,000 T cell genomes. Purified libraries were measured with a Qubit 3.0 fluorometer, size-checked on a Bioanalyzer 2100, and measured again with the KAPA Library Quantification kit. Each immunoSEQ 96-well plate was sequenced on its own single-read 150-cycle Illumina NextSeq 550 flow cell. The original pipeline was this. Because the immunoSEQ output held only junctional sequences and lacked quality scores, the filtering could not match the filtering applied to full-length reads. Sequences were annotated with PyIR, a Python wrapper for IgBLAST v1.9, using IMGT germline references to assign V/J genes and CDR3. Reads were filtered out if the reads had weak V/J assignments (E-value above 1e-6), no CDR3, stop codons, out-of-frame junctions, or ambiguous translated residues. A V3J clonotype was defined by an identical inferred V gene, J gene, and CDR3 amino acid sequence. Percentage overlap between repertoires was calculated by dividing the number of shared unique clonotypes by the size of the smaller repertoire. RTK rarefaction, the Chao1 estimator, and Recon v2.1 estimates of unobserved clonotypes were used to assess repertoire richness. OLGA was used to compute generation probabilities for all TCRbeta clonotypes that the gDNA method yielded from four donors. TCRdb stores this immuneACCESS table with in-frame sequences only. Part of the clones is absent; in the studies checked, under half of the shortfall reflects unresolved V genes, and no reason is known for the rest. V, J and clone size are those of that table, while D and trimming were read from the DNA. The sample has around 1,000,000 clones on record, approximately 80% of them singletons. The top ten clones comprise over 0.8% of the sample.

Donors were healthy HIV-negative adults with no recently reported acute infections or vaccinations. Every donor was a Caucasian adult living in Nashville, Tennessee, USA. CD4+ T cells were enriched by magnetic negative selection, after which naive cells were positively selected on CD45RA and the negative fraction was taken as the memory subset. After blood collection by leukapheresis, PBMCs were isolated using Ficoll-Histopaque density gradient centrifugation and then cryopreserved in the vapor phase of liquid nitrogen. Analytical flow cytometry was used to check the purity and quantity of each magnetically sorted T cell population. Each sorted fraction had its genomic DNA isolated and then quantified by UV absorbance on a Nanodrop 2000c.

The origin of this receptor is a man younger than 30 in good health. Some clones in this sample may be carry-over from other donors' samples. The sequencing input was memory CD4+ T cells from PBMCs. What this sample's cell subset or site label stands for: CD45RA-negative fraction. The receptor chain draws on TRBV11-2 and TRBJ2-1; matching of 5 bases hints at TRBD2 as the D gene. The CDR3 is CADSSSYNEQFF. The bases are TGTGCGGACTCCAGCTCCTACAATGAGCAGTTCTTC.